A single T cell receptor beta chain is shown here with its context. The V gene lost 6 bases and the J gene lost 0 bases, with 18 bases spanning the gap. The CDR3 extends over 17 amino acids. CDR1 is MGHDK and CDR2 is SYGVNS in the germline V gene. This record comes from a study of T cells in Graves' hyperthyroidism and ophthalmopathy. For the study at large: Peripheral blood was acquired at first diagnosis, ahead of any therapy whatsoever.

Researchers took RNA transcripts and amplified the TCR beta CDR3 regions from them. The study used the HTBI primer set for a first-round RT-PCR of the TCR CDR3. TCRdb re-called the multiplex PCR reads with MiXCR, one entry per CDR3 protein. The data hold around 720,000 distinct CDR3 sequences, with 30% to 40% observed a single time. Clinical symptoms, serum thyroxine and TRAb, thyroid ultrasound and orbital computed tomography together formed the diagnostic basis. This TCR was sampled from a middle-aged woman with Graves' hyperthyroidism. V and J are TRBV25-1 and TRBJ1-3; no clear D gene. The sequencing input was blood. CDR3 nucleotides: TGTGCCAGCAGCCAAGATCCAACAGCCGCCTCTGGAAACACCATATATTTT. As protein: CASSQDPTAASGNTIYF.